These T cell receptor beta chains were read from a single sample in a study of CD8+ T cells in alopecia areata. The repertoire was sequenced with immunoSEQ multiplex PCR; TCRdb's copy has only in-frame clones and lacks some. This table has 200,000 to 250,000 clones, about 40% appearing once. The input for sequencing was CD4+ T cells sorted from blood, taken around week 36, from a patient treated with tofacitinib. These receptors originate from a human donor with alopecia areata. The CDR3 runs from the conserved cysteine through the conserved F or W. Fields, in order: CDR3 protein, CDR3 DNA, D gene, clone size, V gene, CDR3 length, J gene. D genes are given only for firm matches. Expanded clones get a size class; other rows say once, few or many, or leave the size out.

CASRLAVRNGEQYF	TGTGCCAGCAGGCTAGCGGTCCGCAACGGCGAGCAGTACTTC	TRBD2	few	TRBV2	14	TRBJ2-7
CSVGTSGRSEQFF	TGCAGCGTTGGGACTAGCGGGAGGTCTGAGCAGTTCTTC	TRBD2	NA	TRBV29-1	13	TRBJ2-1
CASSSGQSVYEQFF	TGTGCCAGCAGCTCGGGACAAAGCGTCTATGAGCAGTTCTTC	NA	NA	TRBV7-2	14	TRBJ2-1
CASSPDRYNEQFF	TGTGCCAGCTCACCTGACAGATACAATGAGCAGTTCTTC	NA	NA	TRBV18	13	TRBJ2-1
CASSLPQGNNQPQHF	TGTGCCAGCAGTTTACCACAGGGGAACAATCAGCCCCAGCATTTT	TRBD1	NA	TRBV28	15	TRBJ1-5
CSVVARGLTDTQYF	TGCAGCGTTGTGGCGCGGGGCCTCACAGATACGCAGTATTTT	NA	NA	TRBV29-1	14	TRBJ2-3
CAWSTNRGFLGKLFF	TGTGCCTGGAGTACAAACAGGGGGTTCTTAGGAAAACTGTTTTTT	TRBD1	NA	TRBV30	15	TRBJ1-4
CARGWAMASGYTF	TGTGCCAGGGGGTGGGCCATGGCATCCGGCTACACCTTC	NA	NA	TRBV27	13	TRBJ1-2
CASGAVMNTEAFF	TGTGCCAGTGGGGCCGTTATGAACACTGAAGCTTTCTTT	NA	NA	TRBV2	13	TRBJ1-1
CASSLGTDTQYF	TGTGCCAGCAGCTTAGGGACAGATACGCAGTATTTT	NA	NA	TRBV7-2	12	TRBJ2-3
CSVRTSGAGEQFF	TGCAGCGTTCGGACTAGCGGGGCGGGCGAGCAGTTCTTC	TRBD2	few	TRBV29-1	13	TRBJ2-1
CACSGLSNQPQHF	TGTGCCTGCTCCGGACTGAGCAATCAGCCCCAGCATTTT	NA	NA	TRBV30	13	TRBJ1-5
CALKRENEQFF	TGTGCCTTGAAGCGGGAGAATGAGCAGTTCTTC	TRBD2	few	TRBV10-3	11	TRBJ2-1
CASSLDGTRADTQYF	TGCGCCAGCAGCTTGGACGGGACTAGGGCAGATACGCAGTATTTT	TRBD2	few	TRBV5-1	15	TRBJ2-3
CAWRSPGLAGGETQYF	TGTGCCTGGAGGAGTCCGGGACTAGCGGGAGGAGAGACCCAGTACTTC	TRBD2	few	TRBV30	16	TRBJ2-5
CASSVSDYGYTF	TGTGCCAGCAGCGTGAGCGACTATGGCTACACCTTC	NA	NA	TRBV28	12	TRBJ1-2
CASSLNGDTQYF	TGTGCCAGCAGCTTAAACGGTGATACGCAGTATTTT	NA	NA	TRBV7-2	12	TRBJ2-3
CSVGWPGQGAAGELFF	TGCAGCGTTGGCTGGCCGGGACAGGGGGCCGCCGGGGAGCTGTTTTTT	TRBD1	many	TRBV29-1	16	TRBJ2-2
CASSHVSTGGNQPQHF	TGTGCCAGCTCTCACGTCTCGACAGGGGGCAATCAGCCCCAGCATTTT	TRBD1	NA	TRBV18	16	TRBJ1-5
CASSRTSGSYEQYF	TGTGCCAGCAGCAGGACTAGCGGCTCCTACGAGCAGTACTTC	TRBD2	NA	TRBV7-9	14	TRBJ2-7
CSVTGESDTDTQYF	TGCAGCGTCACAGGGGAGAGTGACACAGATACGCAGTATTTT	TRBD1	few	TRBV29-1	14	TRBJ2-3
CASRLRGETQYF	TGTGCCAGCAGACTCCGGGGAGAGACCCAGTACTTC	NA	NA	TRBV7-9	12	TRBJ2-5
CASSHSENYEQYF	TGTGCCAGCAGTCATAGCGAAAACTACGAGCAGTACTTC	NA	few	TRBV5-6	13	TRBJ2-7